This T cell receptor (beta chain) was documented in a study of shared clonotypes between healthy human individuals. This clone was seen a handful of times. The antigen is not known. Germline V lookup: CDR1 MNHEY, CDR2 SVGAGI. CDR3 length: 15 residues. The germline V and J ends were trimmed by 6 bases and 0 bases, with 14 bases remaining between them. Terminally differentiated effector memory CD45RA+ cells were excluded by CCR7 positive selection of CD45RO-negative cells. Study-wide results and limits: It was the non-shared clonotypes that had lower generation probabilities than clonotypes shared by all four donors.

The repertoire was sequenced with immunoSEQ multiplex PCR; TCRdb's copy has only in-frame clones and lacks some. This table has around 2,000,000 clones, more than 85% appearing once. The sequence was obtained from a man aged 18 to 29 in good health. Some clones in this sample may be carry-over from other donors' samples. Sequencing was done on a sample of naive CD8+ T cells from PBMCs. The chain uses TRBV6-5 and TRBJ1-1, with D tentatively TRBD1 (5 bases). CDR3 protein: CASRPFGDLNTEAFF. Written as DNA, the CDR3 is TGTGCCAGCAGGCCCTTCGGGGACCTGAACACTGAAGCTTTCTTT.